This T cell receptor (beta chain) was found in a study of T cell responses to AZD1222 COVID-19 vaccine. The wider study: Analyses pooled second doses at about 4 or about 12 weeks. The study, taken as a whole, reports: Most donors were white British, females outnumbered males, and clonal diversity was possibly underestimated. Sampling captured repertoires only after the peak T cell response. Reportedly, nearly half of unique spike TCRs recognized epitopes outside B.1.351/B.1.1.7 mutations.

CDR1 and CDR2 from the germline V gene are SEHNR and FQNEAQ (reference sequence). The ends were cut back, 1 base at V and 3 bases at J, with 13 bases in the middle. The CDR3 totals 15 residues. This clone was seen a single time. Antigen specificity is unknown. The assay was immunoSEQ multiplex PCR, and TCRdb's table has in-frame clones only and misses some. The sample has about 150,000 clones, 85% to 95% seen once. The gene calls are TRBV7-9 and TRBJ2-7, with no clear D. The TCR sequence derives from an adult in good health. This specimen consisted of peripheral blood, obtained on day 0 of AZD1222 vaccination. DNA of the CDR3: TGTGCCAGCAGCTTAGGTCCCCTGGATAACTACGAGCAGTACTTC. As protein: CASSLGPLDNYEQYF.